One and the same sample provided the 26 T cell receptor beta chains below, sequenced in a study of T cells in Graves' hyperthyroidism and ophthalmopathy. RNA transcripts yielded amplified TCR beta CDR3 regions. An initial round of RT-PCR targeting the TCR CDR3 relied on the HTBI primer set. TCRdb fed the multiplex PCR reads into MiXCR, producing one record per CDR3 protein. The sample holds almost 600,000 distinct CDR3 sequences, roughly 50% seen once. Sequencing was done on a sample of peripheral blood or thyroid tissue (not recorded which). The source of these receptors is a woman aged 18-30 years with Graves' hyperthyroidism.

This clonotype showed up just once. The chain has TRBV7-2 and TRBJ1-6; 7 bases align to TRBD1. Germline lookup yields CDR1 SGHTA and CDR2 FQGNSA. The CDR3 loop spans 15 amino acids. With 1 base clipped from V and 4 bases from J, the junction kept 1 base outside the gene matches. The CDR3 spells CASSLGTGYNSPLHF. In DNA form, the CDR3 reads TGTGCCAGCAGCTTAGGGACAGGATATAATTCACCCCTCCACTTT.

V is TRBV5-6 and J is TRBJ2-5; maybe TRBD1 (7 bases). This CDR3 is 16 amino acids long. Per the germline V gene, CDR1 is SGHDT and CDR2 is YYEEEE. V was trimmed by 4 bases and J by 2 bases, leaving 18 bases between them. CDR3 DNA sequence: TGTGCCAGCAGCCTTGTGGGAGGCAGGGGGCAAGAGACCCAGTACTTC. Protein product: CASSLVGGRGQETQYF.

This clonotype was seen at least ten times. The rearrangement joins TRBV6-5 to TRBJ1-1, with no clear D. The V and J ends lost 6 bases and 6 bases respectively, with 8 bases between them. Germline lookup yields CDR1 MNHEY and CDR2 SVGAGI. CDR3 length equals 11 residues. The CDR3 reads CASRDGSEAFF. CDR3 DNA: TGTGCCAGCAGGGACGGGTCTGAAGCTTTCTTT.

Of note for this clonotype: At one end the junction does not follow the germline gene, possibly because of a read error. This chain connects TRBV18 to TRBJ1-5; D is possibly TRBD1 (6 bases). Per the germline V gene, CDR1 is KGHSH and CDR2 is LQKENI. The CDR3 has 15 residues. The CDR3 loop is CASSRSGQLNQLQHF. The CDR3 bases are TGTGCCAGCTCACGTAGCGGACAGCTAAATCAGCTCCAGCATTTT.

This clonotype was seen repeatedly, ten times or more. The chain uses TRBV25-1 and TRBJ2-2, with 7 bases lining up with TRBD2. The length of the CDR3 is 16 residues. Germline-derived CDR1 and CDR2 are MGHDK and SYGVNS. The junction had 9 bases not matched to a gene; V was cut back by 6 bases and J by 2 bases. The CDR3 DNA reads as TGTGCCAGCAGGAGGAGCGGGGATCTTAACACCGGGGAGCTGTTTTTT. It translates to CASRRSGDLNTGELFF.

In its sample, this clonotype was seen many times. DNA of the CDR3: TGTGCCAGTGCCCTTACTGGGGATAATTCACCCCTCCACTTT. Translating it yields CASALTGDNSPLHF. The chain has TRBV19 and TRBJ1-6; D is uncertain. V lost 8 bases and J lost 5, with 13 bases in between. CDR3 length equals 14 residues. Germline CDR1 reads LNHDA; CDR2 reads SQIVND (reference sequence).

This clonotype was found many times. The chain combines TRBV6-2 or TRBV6-3 with TRBJ2-2; D unclear. Trimming removed 5 bases at V and 3 bases at J, with 10 bases between. CDR1 and CDR2 (germline): MNHEY, SVGEGT. The CDR3 covers 14 residues. DNA for the CDR3: TGTGCCAGCAGTCCGGACGAACACACCGGGGAGCTGTTTTTT. It is translated as CASSPDEHTGELFF.

Only a few counts were recorded for this clonotype. J is TRBJ2-7 and V is TRBV27, with 10 bases that match TRBD2. This CDR3 spans 15 amino acids. Looked up from germline, CDR1 is MNHEY and CDR2 is SMNVEV (reference sequence). V shed 6 bases, J shed 1 base, and the junction held 6 bases outside the gene matches. CDR3 bases: TGTGCCAGCAGGAGAGGGACTAGCGTTTCCTACGAGCAGTACTTC. Its translation: CASRRGTSVSYEQYF.

The chain is built from TRBV7-9 and TRBJ1-4, with D possibly being TRBD1 (5 bases). The V gene lost 0 bases and the J gene lost 8 bases, with 16 bases spanning the gap. Germline V gene data show CDR1 as SEHNR and CDR2 as FQNEAQ (reference sequence). The CDR3 is 16 residues long. Written as DNA, the CDR3 is TGTGCCAGCAGCTTAGCCCTCCCGGGACTCGGAGAAAAACTGTTTTTT. It is translated as CASSLALPGLGEKLFF.

This clonotype showed up many times. This chain joins TRBV19 and TRBJ1-2; no clear D gene. The germline V gene encodes CDR1 LNHDA and CDR2 SQIVND (reference sequence). The V end lost 7 bases, the J end lost 13 bases, and 25 bases lay between the germline ends. The CDR3 is 14 residues long. The CDR3 DNA sequence: TGTGCCAGTACTCTTCGAGTACAGCTCAATTTGGGCACCTTC. Translation: CASTLRVQLNLGTF.

This clonotype occurred many times. This chain uses TRBV20-1 with TRBJ2-2, with no clear D. The CDR3 covers 13 residues. V was cut by 5 bases and J by 1 base, with 8 bases left in between. CDR1 is DFQATT, CDR2 SNEGSKA, per germline (reference sequence). CDR3 sequence (DNA): TGCAGTGCTGGCACAGAGAACACCGGGGAGCTGTTTTTT. Protein: CSAGTENTGELFF.

This chain joins TRBV29-1 and TRBJ2-7, with D possibly TRBD2 on 6 matching bases. CDR3 size: 14 residues. Trimming pared 8 bases from V and 4 bases from J, leaving 21 bases between. CDR1 SQVTM and CDR2 ANQGSEA come from the germline V gene. The CDR3 region has the DNA TGCAGCCACGGGGAGGCGGGAACTGGGTACGAGCAGTACTTC. Translation: CSHGEAGTGYEQYF.

The table lists this clonotype with many counts. The chain recombines TRBV24-1 with TRBJ1-4, with a weak D call TRBD1 (5 bases). Germline V gene data show CDR1 as KGHDR and CDR2 as SFDVKD. CDR3 length: 15 amino acids. Between the trimmed V and J ends, which lost 2 bases and 4 bases, there was a span of 10 bases. For the CDR3, the DNA is TGTGCCACCAGTGATTCAGGGACTCGTAATGAAAAACTGTTTTTT. This gives the protein CATSDSGTRNEKLFF.

This clonotype was found many times. The chain combines TRBV10-3 with TRBJ2-7, with a possible D match to TRBD1 (6 bases). V lost 6 bases, J lost 0 bases, and 15 bases lay in between. The CDR3 is 15 residues long. The V gene's germline CDR1 is ENHRY and CDR2 SYGVKD. CDR3 nucleotides: TGTGCCATCAGGACAGGTGTGGGAAGCTCCTACGAGCAGTACTTC. Protein: CAIRTGVGSSYEQYF.

This clonotype occurred many times. This sequence joins TRBV7-6 and TRBJ1-1; 7 bases are a match to TRBD1. J gave up 4 bases and V 1 base, and 9 bases lay outside the gene matches. The germline V gene encodes CDR1 SGHVS and CDR2 FNYEAQ. The length of the CDR3 is 16 residues. The CDR3 bases are TGTGCCAGCAGCTTAGTATCGCTAGACAGGGCCACTGAAGCTTTCTTT. Protein sequence: CASSLVSLDRATEAFF.

V is TRBV14 and J is TRBJ2-7; no clear D. This CDR3 region has 18 residues. V was shortened by 1 base and J by 3 bases, with 22 bases between the two germline ends. Germline V gene lookup returns CDR1 SGHDN and CDR2 FVKESK. The CDR3 bases are TGTGCCAGCAGCCAAGGGAGAATTTCCGTTGGCCGAGTCTACGAGCAGTACTTC. This gives the protein CASSQGRISVGRVYEQYF.

This sequence joins TRBV6-6 and TRBJ2-6; D remains ambiguous. The germline V gene encodes CDR1 MNHNY and CDR2 SVGAGI (reference sequence). The CDR3 totals 19 residues. V was pared by 0 bases and J by 2 bases, with 17 bases between. In nucleotides, the CDR3 is TGTGCCAGCAGTTACTCGAAGGGTGTAGAACCCCCTGGGGCCAACGTCCTGACTTTC. Amino acid sequence: CASSYSKGVEPPGANVLTF.

The chain uses TRBV29-1 and TRBJ1-1; 7 bases are shared with TRBD1. Germline V gene sequence: CDR1 SQVTM, CDR2 ANQGSEA. The CDR3 is 14 residues long. V shed 4 bases, J shed 5 bases, and the junction held 10 bases outside the gene matches. CDR3 residues: CSVGYRGGETEAFF. CDR3 in DNA: TGCAGCGTTGGGTACAGGGGTGGAGAAACTGAAGCTTTCTTT.

This clonotype was counted many times. This chain connects TRBV20-1 to TRBJ1-5, with 7 positions matching TRBD1. The V segment lost 3 bases and the J segment 6 bases; nucleotides outside the gene matches: 11. Looked up from germline, CDR1 is DFQATT and CDR2 is SNEGSKA (reference sequence). The CDR3 is 15 amino acids. CDR3 in DNA: TGCAGTGCTAGGGGGCAGGGGGGGCGATTTCAGCCCCAGCATTTT. Translating gives CSARGQGGRFQPQHF.

The V call is TRBV6-6, the J call TRBJ2-2; tentatively, D is TRBD1 (6 bases). V was cut by 1 base and J by 7 bases, with 22 bases left in between. The germline V gene encodes CDR1 MNHNY and CDR2 SVGAGI (reference sequence). The CDR3 spans 18 residues. The CDR3 bases are TGTGCCAGCAGTTACTACGGGACACCCCTCGGAGGCATCGGGGAGCTGTTTTTT. Translating it yields CASSYYGTPLGGIGELFF.

The rearrangement links TRBV10-3 to TRBJ1-2; maybe TRBD1 (5 bases). Trimming removed 3 bases at V and 6 bases at J, with 26 bases between. Germline values: CDR1 ENHRY, CDR2 SYGVKD. The CDR3 contains 18 residues. The CDR3 here is CAISDYSNTGTVLNGYTF. The CDR3 DNA sequence: TGTGCCATCAGTGATTACAGCAACACCGGGACCGTCCTGAATGGCTACACCTTC.

The table lists this clonotype with a count of one. This sequence joins TRBV15 and TRBJ2-5; perhaps TRBD1 as D (6 bases). The CDR3 is 15 amino acids. Germline CDR1 reads LNHNV; CDR2 reads YYDKDF (reference sequence). V was shortened by 5 bases and J by 1 base, with 14 bases between the two germline ends. This CDR3 is CATSQDPGAQETQYF. Written as DNA, the CDR3 is TGTGCCACCAGCCAAGATCCAGGGGCCCAAGAGACCCAGTACTTC.

The rearrangement links TRBV2 to TRBJ2-5, with a weak D call TRBD2 (5 bases). Germline values: CDR1 SNHLY, CDR2 FYNNEI. CDR3 length: 15 amino acids. Between the trimmed V and J ends, which lost 4 bases and 1 base, there was a span of 13 bases. The CDR3 here is CASSGQSGIQETQYF. Here the CDR3 DNA reads TGTGCCAGCAGTGGGCAGTCGGGAATCCAAGAGACCCAGTACTTC.

This clonotype was picked up many times. The gene calls are TRBV11-3 and TRBJ1-4; D is uncertain. Deletions cut 7 bases from V and 1 base from J, with 10 bases between. Germline V gene sequence: CDR1 SGHNT, CDR2 YENEEA. The CDR3 covers 14 residues. The DNA of the CDR3 is TGTGCCAGCACGATACGGGGAACTAATGAAAAACTGTTTTTT. Translating it yields CASTIRGTNEKLFF.

The chain has TRBV25-1 and TRBJ2-7, with D hard to call. This CDR3 spans 12 amino acids. V dropped 0 bases and J dropped 4 bases, with 4 bases sitting between them. CDR1 is MGHDK and CDR2 is SYGVNS in the germline V gene. In DNA, the CDR3 is TGTGCCAGCAGTGAATATATGTACGAGCAGTACTTC. Protein sequence: CASSEYMYEQYF.

This clonotype has more than one count but fewer than ten. The chain employs TRBV5-1 and TRBJ2-3; D perhaps matches TRBD1 (6 bases). Germline V gives CDR1 SGHRS, CDR2 YFSETQ. This CDR3 region has 13 residues. The germline V and J ends were trimmed by 1 base and 4 bases, with 7 bases remaining between them. CDR3 bases: TGCGCCAGCAGCTTGACAGGGCCAGATACGCAGTATTTT. Translation: CASSLTGPDTQYF.